Each of the 23 T cell receptor beta chains below was sequenced from the same sample in a study of T-cell reconstitution after alpha-beta-depleted transplantation in children. Preparation of the TCRbeta library used unique molecular identifiers. TCRdb itself ran the PCR reads through MiXCR, one entry per CDR3 protein. The sample holds some 110,000 distinct CDR3 sequences; approximately 10% are singletons and the top ten take nearly 35%. Sequenced here: PBMCs, sampled before TCRalphabeta/CD19-depleted stem cell transplant. The receptors stem from a boy between 2 and 15 years old with acute lymphoblastic leukemia, due to receive a stem cell transplant.

CDR3 sequence reads: CAWRHEVEGGREQFF. CDR3 nucleotide sequence: TGTGCCTGGAGACATGAGGTGGAGGGGGGGCGTGAGCAGTTCTTC. The chain is built from TRBV30 and TRBJ2-1, with a possible D match to TRBD2 (7 bases). Between the trimmed V and J ends, which lost 3 bases and 9 bases, there was a span of 21 bases. This CDR3 is 15 amino acids long. Germline assignment: CDR1 GTSNPN and CDR2 SVGIG (reference sequence).

The rearrangement uses TRBV29-1 and TRBJ2-5; D gene unclear. This CDR3 has 13 residues. V was pared by 4 bases and J by 2 bases, with 11 bases between. The germline gives CDR1 SQVTM, CDR2 ANQGSEA. The CDR3 nucleotides read TGCAGCGTTGCGGACGGATCACAAGAGACCCAGTACTTC. Translation gives CSVADGSQETQYF.

The rearrangement uses TRBV6-4 and TRBJ2-3; possible D gene TRBD1, 5 bases. CDR3 length: 15 residues. Trimming pared 2 bases from V and 2 bases from J, leaving 11 bases between. Germline V gives CDR1 MRHNA, CDR2 SNTAGT. The CDR3 spells CASSDQAGSTDTQYF. For the CDR3, the DNA is TGTGCCAGCAGTGACCAGGCAGGGTCCACAGATACGCAGTATTTT.

The chain employs TRBV29-1 and TRBJ1-5; 7 bases fit TRBD1. The V segment lost 6 bases and the J segment 5 bases; nucleotides outside the gene matches: 4. Germline CDR1 reads SQVTM; CDR2 reads ANQGSEA. The CDR3 sequence is 12 residues long. The CDR3, as DNA: TGCAGCGTGGGGACAGAGTATCAGCCCCAGCATTTT. It encodes CSVGTEYQPQHF. The full variable domain, in which reference TRBV29-1 and TRBJ1-5 provide the parts outside the CDR3, is SAVISQKPSRDICQRGTSLTIQCQVDSQVTMMFWYRQQPGQSLTLIATANQGSEATYESGFVIDKFPISRPNLTFSTLTVSNMSPEDSSIYLCSVGTEYQPQHFGDGTRLSIL.

This chain joins TRBV3-1 and TRBJ2-4; 7 bases are a match to TRBD2. The length of the CDR3 is 15 residues. Germline trimming cut 1 base from V and 4 bases from J; bases unmatched to any gene: 4. Germline V gives CDR1 LGHDT, CDR2 YNNKEL (reference sequence). The CDR3 nucleotides are TGTGCCAGCAGCCAAGTTGCTAGCGGTAAAAACATTCAGTACTTC. Amino acids: CASSQVASGKNIQYF.

The genes are TRBV3-1 and TRBJ2-1; 12 positions agree with TRBD2. J lost 4 bases, V lost 3 bases, and 4 bases had no gene match. There are 16 residues in the CDR3. The germline CDR1 and CDR2 sequences are LGHDT and YNNKEL (reference sequence). The CDR3, as DNA: TGTGCCAGCAGCCACCCTAGCGGGAGGGGATACAATGAGCAGTTCTTC. It is translated as CASSHPSGRGYNEQFF.

This clonotype was observed a few times. This sequence joins TRBV24-1 and TRBJ2-3; 10 nucleotides agree with TRBD2. The V and J ends lost 3 bases and 0 bases, in that order; junction bases with no gene match: 5. This CDR3 comprises 17 residues. Germline values: CDR1 KGHDR, CDR2 SFDVKD. CDR3 nucleotides: TGTGCCACCAGTGATACCTTGACTAGCGGGAGCACAGATACGCAGTATTTT. The encoded protein is CATSDTLTSGSTDTQYF.

There are many counts of this clonotype. The V and J genes are TRBV12-3 or TRBV12-4 and TRBJ1-1; D is undetermined. V lost 5 bases and J 2 bases, leaving 9 bases between the germline ends. CDR3 length: 13 residues. CDR3 loop: CASSPVLNTEAFF. Here the CDR3 DNA reads TGTGCCAGCAGTCCCGTCTTAAACACTGAAGCTTTCTTT.

The chain carries TRBV7-6 and TRBJ2-7; the match to TRBD2 covers 11 bases. The germline V gene encodes CDR1 SGHVS and CDR2 FNYEAQ. With 3 bases clipped from V and 1 base from J, the junction kept 5 bases outside the gene matches. The CDR3 sequence is 16 residues long. The CDR3 sequence: CASSFTSGSRSYEQYF. In nucleotides, the CDR3 is TGTGCCAGCAGCTTCACTAGCGGGAGTAGGTCCTACGAGCAGTACTTC.

In its sample, this clonotype was seen a few times. The rearrangement joins TRBV6-6 to TRBJ2-3; D gene ambiguous. Trimming removed 6 bases at V and 6 bases at J, with 10 bases between. Looked up from germline, CDR1 is MNHNY and CDR2 is SVGAGI (reference sequence). The CDR3 runs to 12 residues. The CDR3 DNA is TGTGCCAGCAGATCAATGGTGGATACGCAGTATTTT. This translates into CASRSMVDTQYF.

This clonotype has ten or more counts. The chain uses TRBV4-2 and TRBJ1-1, with TRBD1 matching 9 bases. V trimming: 4 bases; J trimming: 0 bases; junction bases outside the gene matches: 12. This CDR3 has 18 residues. Germline V gene lookup returns CDR1 LGHNA and CDR2 YNFKEQ. In DNA, the CDR3 is TGTGCCAGCAGCCGCTTGGGACAGGGATCTCTCATGAACACTGAAGCTTTCTTT. Amino acid sequence: CASSRLGQGSLMNTEAFF.

This clonotype was seen only a few times. This chain connects TRBV7-9 to TRBJ2-7, with unresolved D. The CDR3 spans 15 residues. CDR1 is SEHNR, CDR2 FQNEAQ, per germline (reference sequence). V lost 7 bases and J 0 bases, leaving 16 bases between the germline ends. The CDR3 DNA reads as TGTGCCAGCACCTCCCGAAGGACCGCCTCCTACGAGCAGTACTTC. Residues: CASTSRRTASYEQYF.

This clonotype has a handful of counts. The gene calls are TRBV29-1 and TRBJ2-7; possible D gene TRBD2, 6 bases. The CDR3 has 12 residues. Germline values: CDR1 SQVTM, CDR2 ANQGSEA. The ends were cut back, 4 bases at V and 3 bases at J, with 10 bases in the middle. CDR3 sequence (DNA): TGCAGCGTTGTAGGCGGGATCTACGAGCAGTACTTC. Encoded protein: CSVVGGIYEQYF.

The chain links TRBV5-4 to TRBJ1-6, with D maybe TRBD1 (5 bases). The CDR3 is 13 amino acids. Looked up from germline, CDR1 is SGHNT and CDR2 is YYREEE (reference sequence). V gave up 3 bases and J gave up 9 bases, with 10 bases separating them. DNA for the CDR3: TGTGCCAGCAGCTCGCAAGACAGTTCACCCCTCCACTTT. It codes for CASSSQDSSPLHF. Drawing the rest from reference TRBV5-4 and TRBJ1-6, the complete variable domain is ETGVTQSPTHLIKTRGQQVTLRCSSQSGHNTVSWYQQALGQGPQFIFQYYREEENGRGNFPPRFSGLQFPNYSSELNVNALELDDSALYLCASSSQDSSPLHFGNGTRLTVT.

In its sample, this clonotype was seen many times. V usage is TRBV6-1 and J usage is TRBJ2-3, with D possibly being TRBD2 (5 bases). Germline V CDR1 and CDR2: MNHNS, SASEGT. Trimming shortened V by 6 bases and J by 2 bases, and 18 bases separated the two germline ends. The CDR3 has 16 residues. The CDR3 protein is CASSPRAGPFTDTQYF. The CDR3 DNA follows: TGTGCCAGCAGCCCCCGTGCGGGCCCCTTCACAGATACGCAGTATTTT.

This clonotype has more than one count but fewer than ten. The chain carries TRBV7-3 and TRBJ2-5, with 10 bases identical to TRBD2. V dropped 3 bases and J dropped 5; count of bases not matched to a gene: 3. The CDR3 spans 14 residues. CDR1 SGHTA and CDR2 FQGTGA come from the germline V gene. The CDR3 spells CASSFKAGGETQYF. The CDR3 coding sequence is TGTGCCAGCAGCTTCAAAGCGGGAGGGGAGACCCAGTACTTC.

This clonotype was detected many times. DNA for the CDR3: TGTGCCAGCAGCTACGGACTAGCGGGAGGGTCGAATGAGCAGTTCTTC. This gives the protein CASSYGLAGGSNEQFF. The rearrangement joins TRBV5-6 to TRBJ2-1; TRBD2 aligns across 15 bases. This CDR3 has 16 residues. The germline V gene encodes CDR1 SGHDT and CDR2 YYEEEE. The V segment lost 3 bases and the J segment 7 bases; nucleotides outside the gene matches: 5.

This clonotype was observed a handful of times. The junction departs from germline at one end; a sequencing error may be responsible. V usage is TRBV9 and J usage is TRBJ2-4; 7 bases are shared with TRBD1. Per the germline V gene, CDR1 is SGDLS and CDR2 is YYNGEE. The CDR3 has 16 amino acids. The CDR3 here is CASSVAPGTAQNIQYF. The CDR3 DNA follows: TGTGCCAGCAGCGTAGCTCCCGGGACAGCCCAAAACATTCAGTACTTC.

V gene TRBV28 combines with J gene TRBJ2-3, with TRBD2 identical over 13 bases. V shed 6 bases and J 5 bases; nucleotides not matched to a gene: 8. The CDR3 runs to 16 residues. Germline V gives CDR1 MDHEN, CDR2 SYDVKM. CDR3 in amino acids: CASRPLAGGHGDTQYF. In nucleotides, the CDR3 is TGTGCCAGCAGACCACTAGCGGGAGGGCATGGAGATACGCAGTATTTT. The entire variable domain, with the rest obtained from reference TRBV28 and TRBJ2-3, is as follows: DVKVTQSSRYLVKRTGEKVFLECVQDMDHENMFWYRQDPGLGLRLIYFSYDVKMKEKGDIPEGYSVSREKKERFSLILESASTNQTSMYLCASRPLAGGHGDTQYFGPGTRLTVL.

This chain links TRBV30 with TRBJ2-7, with 7 bases aligning to TRBD1. The CDR3 loop spans 14 amino acids. Per germline, CDR1 GTSNPN and CDR2 SVGIG (reference sequence). Losses at the gene ends were 1 base for V and 5 bases for J; bases not matched to a gene: 8. The CDR3, as DNA: TGTGCCTGGAGTGCGCTACAGGGGTTCGACGAGCAGTACTTC. This translates into CAWSALQGFDEQYF.

This clonotype was detected a few times. The chain uses TRBV10-3 and TRBJ2-1, with a tentative D call TRBD1 (6 bases). The CDR3 loop spans 18 amino acids. Per the germline V gene, CDR1 is ENHRY and CDR2 is SYGVKD. The V end was cut by 3 bases, the J end by 9 bases, with 27 bases between. The CDR3, as DNA: TGTGCCATCAGTGATTCCCCGACAGGACTCTCCTCTACAGGTGAGCAGTTCTTC. It specifies CAISDSPTGLSSTGEQFF.

This clonotype came up many times. The chain joins TRBV7-2 to TRBJ2-7; 7 nucleotides match TRBD2. V lost 3 bases, J lost 1 base, and 9 bases stayed unmatched. Germline V gives CDR1 SGHTA, CDR2 FQGNSA. The CDR3 totals 16 residues. Written as DNA, the CDR3 is TGTGCCAGCAGCTTTCCCGGCCCTAGCGGATCCTACGAGCAGTACTTC. Residues: CASSFPGPSGSYEQYF.

This chain uses TRBV18 with TRBJ1-1; D is possibly TRBD1 (5 bases). The CDR3 is made up of 14 amino acids. The germline CDR1 and CDR2 sequences are KGHSH and LQKENI. V was shortened by 3 bases and J by 0 bases, with 8 bases between the two germline ends. CDR3 sequence: CASSPQGMNTEAFF. The CDR3 coding sequence is TGTGCCAGCTCACCCCAGGGCATGAACACTGAAGCTTTCTTT. The whole variable domain, filled in from reference TRBV18 and TRBJ1-1, reads NAGVMQNPRHLVRRRGQEARLRCSPMKGHSHVYWYRQLPEEGLKFMVYLQKENIIDESGMPKERFSAEFPKEGPSILRIQQVVRGDSAAYFCASSPQGMNTEAFFGQGTRLTVV.